A selection of T cell receptor beta chains follows, all from one sample in a study of blood T cells in healthy people across ages. TCRdb fed the 5' RACE reads into MiXCR, producing one record per CDR3 protein. The top ten clones hold 10% of a sample with more than 750,000 distinct CDR3 sequences, 29% of them seen once. This sample also belongs to another study, concerning T cells of mothers and their children.

Sequencing used blood. The receptors here all came from a woman between 40 and 55 years old in good health. The CDR3 runs from the conserved cysteine through the conserved F or W. The D gene is left open where the match is weak. Size is stated for part of the rows, as once, few or many counts, or as a class when the clone is expanded.

CSVESRGMMDEQFF	TGCAGCGTTGAATCCAGGGGGATGATGGATGAGCAGTTCTTC	TRBD1	TRBJ2-1	TRBV29-1	many
CATSRSRGLRIGNLPQHF	TGTGCCACCAGCAGATCCCGCGGCCTCAGGATCGGCAATCTGCCCCAGCATTTT	.	TRBJ1-5	TRBV15	.
CASSLRAVSSYEQYF	TGTGCCAGCAGTTTAAGGGCAGTGAGCTCCTACGAGCAGTACTTC	.	TRBJ2-7	TRBV12-3/TRBV12-4	.
CASLGQLNTEAFF	TGTGCCAGCTTGGGACAGCTGAACACTGAAGCTTTCTTT	TRBD1	TRBJ1-1	TRBV28	many
CASSLSGSGGWFYGYTF	TGTGCCAGCAGTTTATCTGGGTCAGGGGGCTGGTTCTATGGCTACACCTTC	TRBD1	TRBJ1-2	TRBV27	many
CSVPDRNTEAFF	TGCAGTGTCCCGGACAGGAACACTGAAGCTTTCTTT	.	TRBJ1-1	TRBV20-1	.
CAQGALGAAFF	TGTGCCCAGGGGGCCCTAGGGGCGGCTTTCTTT	TRBD1	TRBJ1-1	TRBV12-3/TRBV12-4	few
CASSPGDSRRETQYF	TGCGCCAGCAGCCCCGGGGACTCTCGGAGAGAGACCCAGTACTTC	.	TRBJ2-5	TRBV5-1	.
CASSYGTSTGERFF	TGTGCCAGCAGTTACGGGACTAGCACCGGGGAGCGGTTTTTT	TRBD2	TRBJ2-2	TRBV6-2/TRBV6-3	few
CASSLRKDTGTDTQYF	TGTGCCAGCAGCTTACGTAAGGACACTGGCACAGATACGCAGTATTTT	.	TRBJ2-3	TRBV11-2	few
CASSEQGSLPDTQYF	TGTGCCAGCAGTGAGCAGGGGTCCCTTCCAGATACGCAGTATTTT	.	TRBJ2-3	TRBV27	once